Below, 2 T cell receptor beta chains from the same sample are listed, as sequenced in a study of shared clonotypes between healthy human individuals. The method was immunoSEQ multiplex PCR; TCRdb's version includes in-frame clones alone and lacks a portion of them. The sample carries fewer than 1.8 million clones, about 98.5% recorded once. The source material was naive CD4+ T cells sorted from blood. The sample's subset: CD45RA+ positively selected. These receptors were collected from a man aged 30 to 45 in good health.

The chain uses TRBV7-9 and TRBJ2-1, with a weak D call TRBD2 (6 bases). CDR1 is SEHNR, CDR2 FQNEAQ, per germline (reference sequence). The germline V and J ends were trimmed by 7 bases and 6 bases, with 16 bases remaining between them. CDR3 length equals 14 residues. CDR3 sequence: CASTRGELINEQFF. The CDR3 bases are TGTGCCAGCACGCGGGGAGAGCTCATCAATGAGCAGTTCTTC.

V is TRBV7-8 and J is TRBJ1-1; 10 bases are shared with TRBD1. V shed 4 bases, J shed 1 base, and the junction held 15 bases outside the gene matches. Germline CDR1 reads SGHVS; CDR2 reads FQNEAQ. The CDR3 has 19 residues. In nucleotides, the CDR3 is TGTGCCAGCAGCTCCGGGAGAGGGACAGGGGCTGATGGGAACACTGAAGCTTTCTTT. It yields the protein CASSSGRGTGADGNTEAFF.